The 16 T cell receptor beta chains in this list originate from one sample, sequenced in a study of shared clonotypes between healthy human individuals. Using immunoSEQ multiplex PCR, the repertoire was profiled, and TCRdb retains in-frame clones only, with some absent. The data contain around 1.1 million clones, approximately 75% of them seen just once; the ten biggest clones take up 0.7% to 0.95%. The sequenced material came from memory CD4+ T cells from PBMCs. Described subset: CD45RA-negative fraction. The source is a man aged 18-30 years in good health. Some clones in this sample may be carry-over from other donors' samples.

This sequence joins TRBV7-2 and TRBJ1-1; D is unclear. Germline assignment: CDR1 SGHTA and CDR2 FQGNSA. The CDR3 is 14 amino acids. The V and J ends lost 5 bases and 4 bases respectively, with 14 bases between them. The CDR3 DNA is TGTGCCAGCAGCCTTCGATCGGTCGGCACTGAAGCTTTCTTT. Residues: CASSLRSVGTEAFF.

This chain links TRBV27 with TRBJ2-5; TRBD2 matches 11 bases. The CDR3 is made up of 17 amino acids. Germline assignment: CDR1 MNHEY and CDR2 SMNVEV (reference sequence). With 0 bases clipped from V and 4 bases from J, the junction kept 7 bases outside the gene matches. CDR3 nucleotide sequence: TGTGCCAGCAGTTTATCGGGACTAGCGGCGATTCGAGAGACCCAGTACTTC. Translation gives CASSLSGLAAIRETQYF.

The genes are TRBV6-6 and TRBJ2-1, with D unclear. Germline CDR1 and CDR2: MNHNY and SVGAGI (reference sequence). The ends were cut back, 1 base at V and 5 bases at J, with 15 bases in the middle. The length of the CDR3 is 16 residues. CDR3 sequence reads: CASSYLPTTRNNEQFF. In DNA, the CDR3 is TGTGCCAGCAGTTACTTACCCACTACGCGGAACAATGAGCAGTTCTTC.

This clone showed up just once. Because the CDR3's place on the DNA is in doubt, the DNA is left out and the CDR3 is given as listed by TCRdb. The CDR3 loop reads CASSWGTGSRF. The genes are TRBV5-8 and TRBJ2-4; no DNA check was done on the table's D call, TRBD1. The CDR3 is 11 residues long, ends included. In germline, CDR1 is SGHTS, CDR2 YDEGEE.

The chain joins TRBV7-8 to TRBJ2-7, with D possibly being TRBD1 or TRBD2 (5 bases each). V lost 8 bases and J 3 bases, leaving 17 bases between the germline ends. Germline loops: CDR1 SGHVS, CDR2 FQNEAQ. This CDR3 contains 14 residues. Here the CDR3 reads CASVFGATVYEQYF. CDR3 nucleotide sequence: TGTGCCAGCGTCTTCGGGGCTACGGTCTACGAGCAGTACTTC.

The gene calls are TRBV19 and TRBJ2-2; D may be TRBD1 or TRBD2 (6 bases each). With 3 bases removed from V and 5 bases from J, the gap between germline ends came to 13 bases. The CDR3 loop spans 15 amino acids. Germline V lookup: CDR1 LNHDA, CDR2 SQIVND (reference sequence). The CDR3 protein is CASSMGGAATGELFF. In DNA form, the CDR3 reads TGTGCCAGTAGTATGGGGGGCGCAGCGACCGGGGAGCTGTTTTTT.

This chain joins TRBV28 and TRBJ1-4; D is possibly TRBD1 (6 bases). This CDR3 region has 17 residues. Germline values: CDR1 MDHEN, CDR2 SYDVKM. V shed 6 bases and J shed 8 bases, with 25 bases lying between them. The CDR3 nucleotides read TGTGCCAGCAGCCTCACCGGACCGAGGGGGTGGCGAGAAAAACTGTTTTTT. It codes for CASSLTGPRGWREKLFF.

Here the CDR3 reads CASSQLPAKNIQYF. The CDR3, as DNA: TGTGCCAGCAGCCAGCTCCCGGCCAAAAACATTCAGTACTTC. V usage is TRBV7-2 and J usage is TRBJ2-4; D gene ambiguous. In germline, CDR1 is SGHTA, CDR2 FQGNSA. V was trimmed by 5 bases and J by 1 base, leaving 9 bases between them. The length of the CDR3 is 14 residues.

The chain recombines TRBV18 with TRBJ2-7; D unclear. CDR1 KGHSH and CDR2 LQKENI come from the germline V gene. V lost 3 bases and J 5 bases, leaving 11 bases between the germline ends. This CDR3 spans 13 amino acids. The DNA for the CDR3 is TGTGCCAGCTCACCGCGACTTTCCAACGAGCAGTACTTC. Translation gives CASSPRLSNEQYF.

This chain connects TRBV5-6 to TRBJ2-3; D unclear. The length of the CDR3 is 15 residues. The V gene's germline CDR1 is SGHDT and CDR2 YYEEEE. V shed 5 bases and J shed 2 bases, with 15 bases lying between them. CDR3 amino acids: CASRLPHGYTDTQYF. CDR3 in DNA: TGTGCCAGCAGGCTCCCCCACGGCTACACAGATACGCAGTATTTT.

The genes are TRBV10-1 and TRBJ2-3; D is perhaps TRBD2 (6 bases). This CDR3 contains 14 residues. With 9 bases removed from V and 0 bases from J, the gap between germline ends came to 13 bases. Germline V gene sequence: CDR1 WNHNN, CDR2 SYGVQD (reference sequence). CDR3 sequence (DNA): TGCGCCAGTGCTACTAGCACTAGCACAGATACGCAGTATTTT. Its protein product is CASATSTSTDTQYF.

This clone showed up just a few times. The sample holds other DNA sequences that translate to the same CDR3. The CDR3 loop reads CASSQGSNQPQHF. The CDR3 nucleotides are TGTGCCAGCAGCCAGGGTAGCAATCAGCCCCAGCATTTT. The chain links TRBV18 to TRBJ1-5, with D tentatively TRBD1 (5 bases). Germline lookup yields CDR1 KGHSH and CDR2 LQKENI. This CDR3 is built from 13 residues. Trimming took 8 bases from V and 0 from J, leaving 8 bases between them. The full variable domain, in which reference TRBV18 and TRBJ1-5 provide the parts outside the CDR3, is NAGVMQNPRHLVRRRGQEARLRCSPMKGHSHVYWYRQLPEEGLKFMVYLQKENIIDESGMPKERFSAEFPKEGPSILRIQQVVRGDSAAYFCASSQGSNQPQHFGDGTRLSIL.

The chain joins TRBV5-4 to TRBJ1-1; weak D call: TRBD1 (5 bases). Germline V gives CDR1 SGHNT, CDR2 YYREEE (reference sequence). V lost 0 bases, J lost 1 base, and 10 bases lay in between. The length of the CDR3 is 15 residues. The CDR3 sequence is CASSLGGGRNTEAFF. In DNA, the CDR3 is TGTGCCAGCAGCTTGGGCGGGGGAAGGAACACTGAAGCTTTCTTT.

The chain is built from TRBV19 and TRBJ2-5; the match to TRBD2 covers 12 bases. V was clipped by 6 bases and J by 4 bases; unmatched bases: 9. Germline CDR1 LNHDA, CDR2 SQIVND (reference sequence). CDR3 length: 16 amino acids. CDR3 nucleotide sequence: TGTGCCAGTAGCAGGGGACTAGCGGGCGGAGGAGAGACCCAGTACTTC. Translating gives CASSRGLAGGGETQYF.

This chain joins TRBV5-1 and TRBJ2-5; 7 positions match TRBD1. V lost 7 bases, J lost 2 bases, and 5 bases stayed unmatched. Germline V gives CDR1 SGHRS, CDR2 YFSETQ. The length of the CDR3 is 13 residues. The CDR3 sequence: CASGRGQQETQYF. The DNA of the CDR3 is TGCGCCAGCGGAAGGGGGCAGCAAGAGACCCAGTACTTC. The complete variable domain, with remaining parts taken from reference TRBV5-1 and TRBJ2-5, reads KAGVTQTPRYLIKTRGQQVTLSCSPISGHRSVSWYQQTPGQGLQFLFEYFSETQRNKGNFPGRFSGRQFSNSRSEMNVSTLELGDSALYLCASGRGQQETQYFGPGTRLLVL.

This clone has a handful of counts. Other nucleotide sequences from this sample produce the same CDR3. The CDR3 reads CASSPGQGETQYF. DNA of the CDR3: TGTGCCAGCTCACCGGGCCAGGGGGAGACCCAGTACTTC. This chain joins TRBV18 and TRBJ2-5, with a weak D call TRBD1 (6 bases). The V gene's germline CDR1 is KGHSH and CDR2 LQKENI. The CDR3 consists of 13 residues. V lost 3 bases and J lost 5, with 10 bases in between.